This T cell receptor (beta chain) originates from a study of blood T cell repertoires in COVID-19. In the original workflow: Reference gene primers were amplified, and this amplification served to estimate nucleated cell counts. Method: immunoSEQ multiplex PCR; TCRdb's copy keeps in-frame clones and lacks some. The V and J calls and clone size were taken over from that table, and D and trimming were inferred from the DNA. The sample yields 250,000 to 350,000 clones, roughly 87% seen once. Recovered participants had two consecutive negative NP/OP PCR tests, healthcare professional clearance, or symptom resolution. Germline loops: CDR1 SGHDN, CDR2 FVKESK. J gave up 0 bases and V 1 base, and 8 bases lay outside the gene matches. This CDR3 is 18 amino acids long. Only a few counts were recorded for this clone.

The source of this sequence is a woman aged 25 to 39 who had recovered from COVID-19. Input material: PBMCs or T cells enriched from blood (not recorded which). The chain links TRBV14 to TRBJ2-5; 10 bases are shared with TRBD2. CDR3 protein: CASSQGLELAGYQETQYF. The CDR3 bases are TGTGCCAGCAGCCAAGGGTTGGAACTAGCGGGGTACCAAGAGACCCAGTACTTC.